This TCR beta chain was sequenced for a study of blood T cell repertoires in COVID-19. Participants came from under 30 US areas, aged about 18 to 90 years. Participants' own reports of clinical history determined their cohort assignment. The recovered donors of Cohort 3 showed two negative PCRs, clearance, or symptom resolution. Libraries were prepared by immunoSEQ multiplex PCR; TCRdb keeps only in-frame clonotypes and omits some of them. The table has about 400,000 clones, about nine tenths seen once. The CDR3 loop spans 14 amino acids. Germline-derived CDR1 and CDR2 are MGHRA and YSYEKL. V was pared by 5 bases and J by 3 bases, with 6 bases of the junction left unmatched.

The rearrangement joins TRBV4-1 to TRBJ1-1; 7 nucleotides line up with TRBD1. The TCR comes from a woman aged 25 to 39 who had recovered from COVID-19. Input material: PBMCs or T cells enriched from blood (not recorded which). The CDR3: CASSRTGADTEAFF. The CDR3 DNA follows: TGCGCCAGCAGCAGAACAGGGGCGGACACTGAAGCTTTCTTT.